This passage covers 28 T cell receptor beta chains from one sample sequenced in a study of OX40 agonist ivuxolimab in advanced cancers. Data came from immunoSEQ multiplex PCR; TCRdb stores just in-frame clones and leaves some out. The sample records 40,000 to 55,000 clones, approximately 90% being singletons. Sequenced material: CD4+ or CD8+ T cells sorted from blood, taken in a trial of the OX40 agonist ivuxolimab. The source is an adult with an advanced solid tumor such as melanoma, head and neck, liver or kidney cancer.

This chain connects TRBV6-6 to TRBJ1-2; D may be TRBD1 (5 bases). Trimming stripped 2 bases from V and 0 bases from J, with 13 bases between. The CDR3 has 16 residues. Per the germline V gene, CDR1 is MNHNY and CDR2 is SVGAGI (reference sequence). CDR3 residues: CASSYPGGMANYGYTF. The CDR3, as DNA: TGTGCCAGCAGTTACCCGGGGGGAATGGCTAACTATGGCTACACCTTC.

V gene TRBV5-4 combines with J gene TRBJ2-1; no reliable D call. Germline lookup yields CDR1 SGHNT and CDR2 YYREEE (reference sequence). V was cut by 4 bases and J by 4 bases, with 21 bases left in between. The CDR3 extends over 17 amino acids. The CDR3 spells CASSQLINPGGYNEQFF. The CDR3 nucleotides read TGTGCCAGCAGCCAACTAATAAACCCAGGCGGATACAATGAGCAGTTCTTC.

CDR3 DNA: TGTGCCACCAGCAGAGATCGGGGGGCAGAGACCCAGTACTTC. It codes for CATSRDRGAETQYF. The gene calls are TRBV15 and TRBJ2-5; possible D gene TRBD2, 7 bases. V dropped 0 bases and J dropped 4 bases, with 9 bases sitting between them. The CDR3 has 14 amino acids. In germline, CDR1 is LNHNV, CDR2 YYDKDF (reference sequence). Variable domain in full (rest from reference TRBV15 and TRBJ2-5): DAMVIQNPRYQVTQFGKPVTLSCSQTLNHNVMYWYQQKSSQAPKLLFHYYDKDFNNEADTPDNFQSRRPNTSFCFLDIRSPGLGDTAMYLCATSRDRGAETQYFGPGTRLLVL.

The J gene is TRBJ2-5, the V gene TRBV21-1; the D segment call TRBD1 is taken from the table without a DNA check. TRBV21-1 is shown as a pseudogene. This CDR3 is built from 14 residues. CDR3 loop: CASGLDRERQTQYF. The CDR3 nucleotides read TGTGCCAGCGGCCTGGACAGGGAGAGGCAGACCCAGTACTTC.

This clone appeared once. The chain links TRBV5-4 to TRBJ1-2, with 8 positions matching TRBD1. Germline V gene data show CDR1 as SGHNT and CDR2 as YYREEE (reference sequence). Trimming at V came to 6 bases and at J to 4 bases, leaving 8 bases not matched to a gene. The CDR3 sequence is 14 residues long. The DNA for the CDR3 is TGTGCCAGCACCATTCCGGGGACAGGCTATGGCTACACCTTC. It translates to CASTIPGTGYGYTF.

The genes are TRBV7-6 and TRBJ2-7; 12 positions match TRBD2. The V gene end was trimmed by 0 bases and the J gene end by 5 bases; junction bases not matched to a gene: 14. The CDR3 totals 19 residues. CDR1 SGHVS and CDR2 FNYEAQ come from the germline V gene. The CDR3 DNA is TGTGCCAGCAGCTTAGCTCCCCCAGGACTAGCGGGAACTGAGAACGAGCAGTACTTC. It yields the protein CASSLAPPGLAGTENEQYF.

This sequence joins TRBV2 and TRBJ2-5; 7 bases agree with TRBD1. Germline values: CDR1 SNHLY, CDR2 FYNNEI. The CDR3 is made up of 12 amino acids. The junction had 9 bases not matched to a gene; V was cut back by 10 bases and J by 7 bases. The CDR3 spells CAKGQPQGTQYF. DNA of the CDR3: TGTGCCAAGGGACAGCCACAGGGGACCCAGTACTTC.

This sequence joins TRBV6-1 and TRBJ2-7, with no clear D. V was shortened by 1 base and J by 0 bases, with 10 bases between the two germline ends. Germline V gene data show CDR1 as MNHNS and CDR2 as SASEGT. This CDR3 has 15 residues. CDR3 sequence: CASSEETYLSYEQYF. CDR3 DNA: TGTGCCAGCAGTGAAGAAACGTACCTCTCCTACGAGCAGTACTTC.

This clone has a handful of counts. V is TRBV7-9 and J is TRBJ2-3; no definite D call. The CDR3 runs 13 residues. Germline lookup yields CDR1 SEHNR and CDR2 FQNEAQ (reference sequence). The CDR3 DNA reads TGTGCTAAGGATACCCTGTTGGGAGATACGCAGTATTTT. Protein: CAKDTLLGDTQYF.

V usage is TRBV19 and J usage is TRBJ2-1; 7 bases match TRBD2. V trimming: 3 bases; J trimming: 2 bases; junction bases outside the gene matches: 7. Per the germline V gene, CDR1 is LNHDA and CDR2 is SQIVND (reference sequence). The CDR3 is made up of 16 amino acids. The CDR3 region is CASSMGSGNAYNEQFF. The CDR3 bases are TGTGCCAGTAGTATGGGAAGCGGGAACGCCTACAATGAGCAGTTCTTC.

The genes are TRBV7-2 and TRBJ1-1; no firm D call. The ends were cut back, 5 bases at V and 1 base at J, with 8 bases in the middle. Germline-derived CDR1 and CDR2 are SGHTA and FQGNSA. The CDR3 has 13 amino acids. The CDR3 nucleotides read TGTGCCAGCAGCCGGGGAACGAACACTGAAGCTTTCTTT. This gives the protein CASSRGTNTEAFF.

The rearrangement uses TRBV7-9 and TRBJ2-1, with a possible D match to TRBD2 (6 bases). V was pared by 7 bases and J by 3 bases, with 22 bases between. Per germline, CDR1 SEHNR and CDR2 FQNEAQ (reference sequence). The CDR3 is made up of 17 amino acids. This chain's CDR3 is CASNPAGGGTNYNEQFF. DNA of the CDR3: TGTGCCAGCAACCCGGCCGGGGGTGGGACCAACTACAATGAGCAGTTCTTC.

The V gene is TRBV19, the J gene TRBJ2-7; TRBD1 agrees at 8 bases. V trimming: 5 bases; J trimming: 3 bases; junction bases outside the gene matches: 3. Per the germline V gene, CDR1 is LNHDA and CDR2 is SQIVND (reference sequence). CDR3 size: 13 residues. The DNA for the CDR3 is TGTGCCAGTAGTTCAGGGGGCTACTACGAGCAGTACTTC. Its translation: CASSSGGYYEQYF.

This sequence joins TRBV13 and TRBJ2-1; possibly TRBD2 for D (6 bases). The germline V gene has CDR1 PRHDT and CDR2 FYEKMQ (reference sequence). This CDR3 comprises 16 residues. V dropped 5 bases and J dropped 1 base, with 15 bases sitting between them. Here the CDR3 DNA reads TGTGCCAGCAGCCCCCGGGACTCCAGTTCCTACAATGAGCAGTTCTTC. Protein: CASSPRDSSSYNEQFF.

This chain joins TRBV7-2 and TRBJ2-7, with a weak D call TRBD2 (5 bases). Germline V gene data show CDR1 as SGHTA and CDR2 as FQGNSA. Trimming pared 2 bases from V and 3 bases from J, leaving 20 bases between. The CDR3 runs to 17 residues. The CDR3 loop reads CASSLFVGVTTHYEQYF. The CDR3 nucleotides read TGTGCCAGCAGCTTATTCGTCGGGGTTACTACACACTACGAGCAGTACTTC. The full variable domain, completed using reference TRBV7-2 and TRBJ2-7, is GAGVSQSPSNKVTEKGKDVELRCDPISGHTALYWYRQSLGQGLEFLIYFQGNSAPDKSGLPSDRFSAERTGGSVSTLTIQRTQQEDSAVYLCASSLFVGVTTHYEQYFGPGTRLTVT.

This clone is labeled large. The chain has TRBV23-1 and TRBJ2-5; D gene uncertain. TRBV23-1 is an ORF, with its function uncertain. The CDR3 runs to 14 residues. V dropped 7 bases and J dropped 0 bases, with 12 bases sitting between them. Here the CDR3 reads CASTPYRHQETQYF. The CDR3 bases are TGCGCCAGCACCCCGTACCGCCACCAAGAGACCCAGTACTTC.

DNA of the CDR3: TGTGCCAGCAGTTTAGCCAGGGGGCTTTCGGATACGCAGTATTTT. Residues: CASSLARGLSDTQYF. This sequence joins TRBV28 and TRBJ2-3; 8 bases are a match to TRBD1. The germline V gene encodes CDR1 MDHEN and CDR2 SYDVKM. The junction had 7 bases not matched to a gene; V was cut back by 2 bases and J by 6 bases. The CDR3 spans 15 residues. The complete variable domain, with remaining parts taken from reference TRBV28 and TRBJ2-3, reads DVKVTQSSRYLVKRTGEKVFLECVQDMDHENMFWYRQDPGLGLRLIYFSYDVKMKEKGDIPEGYSVSREKKERFSLILESASTNQTSMYLCASSLARGLSDTQYFGPGTRLTVL.

The chain joins TRBV30 to TRBJ1-2; 7 positions match TRBD1. Germline assignment: CDR1 GTSNPN and CDR2 SVGIG (reference sequence). The trim removed 3 bases at V and 5 bases at J, leaving 9 bases unmatched. This CDR3 has 14 residues. Here the CDR3 DNA reads TGTGCCTGGAGGTCTAAGGGGGCGAAGTATGGCTACACCTTC. This codes for CAWRSKGAKYGYTF.

The count of this clone is one. The J gene is TRBJ2-5, the V gene TRBV6-6, with 10 bases lining up with TRBD2. Per germline, CDR1 MNHNY and CDR2 SVGAGI (reference sequence). This CDR3 contains 15 residues. V lost 7 bases to trimming and J lost 4 bases; unmatched junction nucleotides: 9. The CDR3 loop reads CASTATSGPPETQYF. As DNA, the CDR3 is TGTGCCAGCACCGCGACTAGCGGGCCCCCAGAGACCCAGTACTTC.

The chain carries TRBV28 and TRBJ1-2; no definite D call. This CDR3 comprises 14 residues. Between the trimmed V and J ends, which lost 7 bases and 0 bases, there was a span of 12 bases. Germline V gene sequence: CDR1 MDHEN, CDR2 SYDVKM. This chain's CDR3 is CASNMDWTNYGYTF. For the CDR3, the DNA is TGTGCCAGCAACATGGACTGGACTAACTATGGCTACACCTTC.

The chain links TRBV28 to TRBJ2-2; 7 bases agree with TRBD1. The V segment lost 2 bases and the J segment 0 bases; nucleotides outside the gene matches: 9. Germline V gives CDR1 MDHEN, CDR2 SYDVKM. This CDR3 is built from 18 residues. The CDR3 coding sequence is TGTGCCAGCAGTTTACCCCGGGACAGTGTCGCGAACACCGGGGAGCTGTTTTTT. Its protein is CASSLPRDSVANTGELFF.

This clone came up once. The rearrangement links TRBV10-2 to TRBJ2-7; no clear D. V dropped 0 bases and J dropped 2 bases, with 5 bases sitting between them. The CDR3 length is 13 residues. Germline V CDR1 and CDR2: WSHSY, SAAADI. The CDR3 DNA reads as TGCGCCAGCAGTGAGTCTCCAGCCTACGAGCAGTACTTC. Protein: CASSESPAYEQYF.

This chain uses TRBV4-3 with TRBJ2-7, with a possible D match to TRBD2 (5 bases). CDR1 is LGHNA, CDR2 YSLEER, per germline. Trimming took off 1 base at V and 7 bases at J, with 20 bases between the two ends. The CDR3 contains 16 residues. The CDR3 sequence is CASSQGAGIGLEEQYF. The CDR3 region has the DNA TGCGCCAGCAGCCAAGGGGCGGGTATTGGGCTCGAGGAGCAGTACTTC.

The J gene is TRBJ2-1, the V gene TRBV5-1; D gene uncertain. V gave up 0 bases and J gave up 6 bases, with 10 bases separating them. The germline V gene has CDR1 SGHRS and CDR2 YFSETQ. The CDR3 is 14 residues long. In DNA, the CDR3 is TGCGCCAGCAGCTTGGTGGTGGCTAGCAATGAGCAGTTCTTC. Amino acid sequence: CASSLVVASNEQFF.

V is TRBV7-6 and J is TRBJ2-7; D not resolved. This CDR3 is 13 amino acids long. Germline V lookup: CDR1 SGHVS, CDR2 FNYEAQ. Between the trimmed V and J ends, which lost 1 base and 1 base, there was a span of 5 bases. CDR3: CASSLEQSYEQYF. CDR3 sequence (DNA): TGTGCCAGCAGCTTAGAACAGTCCTACGAGCAGTACTTC.

V and J are TRBV19 and TRBJ2-7; 9 positions agree with TRBD1. Losses at the gene ends were 5 bases for V and 3 bases for J; bases not matched to a gene: 11. This CDR3 has 16 residues. Germline V CDR1 and CDR2: LNHDA, SQIVND (reference sequence). CDR3 sequence reads: CASSATGTGFFYEQYF. The DNA for the CDR3 is TGTGCCAGTAGTGCAACCGGGACAGGGTTTTTCTACGAGCAGTACTTC.

The gene calls are TRBV4-1 and TRBJ2-5; 8 nucleotides line up with TRBD2. Looked up from germline, CDR1 is MGHRA and CDR2 is YSYEKL. The CDR3 sequence is 14 residues long. The V gene end was trimmed by 6 bases and the J gene end by 5 bases; junction bases not matched to a gene: 8. CDR3 DNA sequence: TGCGCCAGCAGTCCTCTGCCTAGCGGGGAGACCCAGTACTTC. Protein product: CASSPLPSGETQYF.

V and J are TRBV6-1 and TRBJ1-5; TRBD1 agrees at 9 bases. This CDR3 contains 14 residues. Trimming took 4 bases from V and 6 from J; bases not matched to a gene: 4. CDR1 is MNHNS, CDR2 SASEGT, per germline. The CDR3 DNA reads TGTGCCAGCAGTGTACAGGGGGCTGGTCAGCCCCAGCATTTT. Its translation is CASSVQGAGQPQHF.